One sample yielded the 25 T cell receptor beta chains listed below, sequenced in a study of cytomegalovirus exposure and HLA in healthy donors. TCRdb's copy holds only in-frame clones and misses some; the assay was immunoSEQ multiplex PCR. The sample includes 140,000 to 150,000 clones, less than 95% of them seen just once. The sequenced material came from PBMCs. The receptor set was obtained from a man aged 18 to 30 in good health and CMV-seropositive.

The rearrangement joins TRBV4-1 to TRBJ2-3; TRBD2 aligns across 8 bases. The V and J ends lost 0 bases and 5 bases, in that order; junction bases with no gene match: 19. This CDR3 is 20 amino acids long. Germline CDR1 reads MGHRA; CDR2 reads YSYEKL. The CDR3 DNA is TGCGCCAGCAGCCAAGATGCCCCCTCGGCTGGAGCGGGGGCTGAAGATACGCAGTATTTT. Translating gives CASSQDAPSAGAGAEDTQYF.

This chain joins TRBV29-1 and TRBJ2-1; D might be TRBD1 (6 bases). Trimming left V 4 bases short and J 2 bases short, with 15 bases between. The CDR3 covers 15 residues. The germline gives CDR1 SQVTM, CDR2 ANQGSEA. For the CDR3, the DNA is TGCAGCGTTGTAAGGCGTCAGGGGACCTACAATGAGCAGTTCTTC. Its translation: CSVVRRQGTYNEQFF.

DNA of the CDR3: TGTGCCAGCAGCTTGGCCGAGTTAGCGGGAGATCTCAGCTACGAGCAGTACTTC. It codes for CASSLAELAGDLSYEQYF. The chain joins TRBV5-8 to TRBJ2-7; 9 bases match TRBD2. V lost 0 bases to trimming and J lost 3 bases; unmatched junction nucleotides: 13. The CDR3 contains 18 residues. Germline assignment: CDR1 SGHTS and CDR2 YDEGEE. The variable domain in full, completed from reference TRBV5-8 and TRBJ2-7, reads EAGVTQSPTHLIKTRGQQATLRCSPISGHTSVYWYQQALGLGLQFLLWYDEGEERNRGNFPPRFSGRQFPNYSSELNVNALELEDSALYLCASSLAELAGDLSYEQYFGPGTRLTVT.

V gene TRBV2 combines with J gene TRBJ2-7; 8 bases agree with TRBD1. The CDR3 is made up of 14 amino acids. J lost 4 bases, V lost 6 bases, and 8 bases had no gene match. Germline CDR1 reads SNHLY; CDR2 reads FYNNEI. CDR3 in amino acids: CASRTGTGSYEQYF. The DNA for the CDR3 is TGTGCCAGCAGGACCGGGACAGGATCTTACGAGCAGTACTTC.

The CDR3: CASSPGRGQSYEQYF. The DNA of the CDR3 is TGCGCCAGCAGCCCGGGACGGGGACAGAGCTACGAGCAGTACTTC. The chain links TRBV5-1 to TRBJ2-7; 7 bases are a match to TRBD1. Trimming removed 4 bases from V and 3 bases from J; junction bases left unmatched: 10. CDR1 is SGHRS, CDR2 YFSETQ, per germline. CDR3 length equals 15 residues.

The rearrangement uses TRBV7-5 and TRBJ2-3; TRBD2, as called in the table, went unchecked against the DNA. TRBV7-5 is an annotated pseudogene. CDR3 length: 18 amino acids. The CDR3 sequence: CVRSLSLAGVDNTDTQYF. The DNA for the CDR3 is TGTGTCAGAAGCTTAAGTCTAGCGGGAGTCGACAACACAGATACGCAGTATTTT.

J is TRBJ1-4 and V is TRBV27; TRBD1 is a possible D gene (5 bases). CDR3 length: 13 amino acids. The V end was cut by 6 bases, the J end by 8 bases, with 13 bases between. The germline V gene has CDR1 MNHEY and CDR2 SMNVEV (reference sequence). The CDR3 region is CASSPGVGEKLFF. The CDR3 DNA reads TGTGCCAGCAGCCCGGGGGTCGGAGAAAAACTGTTTTTT. The whole variable domain, remainder taken from reference TRBV27 and TRBJ1-4, is EAQVTQNPRYLITVTGKKLTVTCSQNMNHEYMSWYRQDPGLGLRQIYYSMNVEVTDKGDVPEGYKVSRKEKRNFPLILESPSPNQTSLYFCASSPGVGEKLFFGSGTQLSVL.

This chain joins TRBV4-2 and TRBJ2-7; D unclear. This CDR3 contains 13 residues. Looked up from germline, CDR1 is LGHNA and CDR2 is YNFKEQ. V lost 0 bases and J 3 bases, leaving 6 bases between the germline ends. In DNA form, the CDR3 reads TGTGCCAGCAGCCAAGAGAGGATCTACGAGCAGTACTTC. Amino acid sequence: CASSQERIYEQYF.

The rearrangement links TRBV28 to TRBJ2-3; 7 bases agree with TRBD2. The CDR3 is 13 residues long. From germline, CDR1 is MDHEN and CDR2 SYDVKM. V shed 8 bases, J shed 6 bases, and the junction held 8 bases outside the gene matches. The CDR3 region has the DNA TGTGCCAGCTCTAGAGGGAGGGCCGATACGCAGTATTTT. It is translated as CASSRGRADTQYF.

V and J are TRBV19 and TRBJ2-7; 8 nucleotides line up with TRBD2. V shed 6 bases and J 1 base; nucleotides not matched to a gene: 11. Germline V gene sequence: CDR1 LNHDA, CDR2 SQIVND (reference sequence). The length of the CDR3 is 16 residues. In DNA form, the CDR3 reads TGTGCCAGTAGGGCCTTCACTAGCGGAGGATCCTACGAGCAGTACTTC. Protein product: CASRAFTSGGSYEQYF.

The rearrangement joins TRBV11-2 to TRBJ2-2, with TRBD2 identical over 8 bases. The CDR3 is 17 amino acids. The J segment lost 0 bases and the V segment lost 5 bases, leaving 8 bases of the junction unmatched. The germline CDR1 and CDR2 sequences are SGHAT and FQNNGV. CDR3: CASSRGVAGPNTGELFF. CDR3 nucleotides: TGTGCCAGCAGCCGGGGGGTAGCGGGGCCGAACACCGGGGAGCTGTTTTTT.

V and J are TRBV4-2 and TRBJ2-1; D unresolved. Trimming took 0 bases from V and 8 from J, leaving 5 bases between them. Germline-derived CDR1 and CDR2 are LGHNA and YNFKEQ. The CDR3 covers 12 residues. CDR3 protein: CASSQDRHEQFF. CDR3 DNA: TGTGCCAGCAGCCAAGACAGGCATGAGCAGTTCTTC.

This chain connects TRBV10-3 to TRBJ2-3; 7 nucleotides agree with TRBD1. The CDR3 covers 19 residues. Germline V gene sequence: CDR1 ENHRY, CDR2 SYGVKD. With V trimmed by 0 bases and J by 2 bases, 14 bases remained unmatched. The CDR3 sequence is CAISESLGGPLAPTDTQYF. As DNA, the CDR3 is TGTGCCATCAGTGAGTCTCTAGGGGGCCCGCTCGCTCCCACAGATACGCAGTATTTT.

This clone qualifies as medium-sized. The V call is TRBV6-4, the J call TRBJ1-2; 8 bases agree with TRBD1. CDR3 length: 15 amino acids. Germline lookup yields CDR1 MRHNA and CDR2 SNTAGT. V was pared by 2 bases and J by 8 bases, with 10 bases of the junction left unmatched. CDR3 DNA sequence: TGTGCCAGCAGTGACACGGGACAGGCTGTTGGAGGCTACACCTTC. This translates into CASSDTGQAVGGYTF.

Turning to this clone: At one end, the junction sequence differs from germline, possibly due to a read error. The V call is TRBV7-8, the J call TRBJ2-7, with D possibly matching TRBD1 (6 bases). The CDR3 consists of 14 residues. The germline CDR1 and CDR2 sequences are SGHVS and FQNEAQ. The CDR3 sequence is CASSSGQRSSEQYF. The CDR3 coding sequence is TGTGCCAGCAGCTCAGGACAGCGGTCCTCCGAGCAGTACTTC. The full variable domain, its missing parts supplied by reference TRBV7-8 and TRBJ2-7, is GAGVSQSPRYKVAKRGQDVALRCDPISGHVSLFWYQQALGQGPEFLTYFQNEAQLDKSGLPSDRFFAERPEGSVSTLKIQRTQQEDSAVYLCASSSGQRSSEQYFGPGTRLTVT.

The genes are TRBV27 and TRBJ1-1; D gene ambiguous. V dropped 3 bases and J dropped 1 base, with 9 bases sitting between them. CDR1 and CDR2 (germline): MNHEY, SMNVEV (reference sequence). CDR3 size: 14 residues. CDR3 DNA: TGTGCCAGCAGTTTGACATGGTCGAACACTGAAGCTTTCTTT. Its protein product is CASSLTWSNTEAFF.

The gene calls are TRBV5-1 and TRBJ1-4; D might be TRBD1 (5 bases). Germline lookup yields CDR1 SGHRS and CDR2 YFSETQ. The CDR3 length is 13 residues. Deletions cut 5 bases from V and 7 bases from J, with 12 bases between. The CDR3 spells CASSRGDGEKLFF. CDR3 sequence (DNA): TGCGCCAGCAGTCGGGGGGACGGTGAAAAACTGTTTTTT. Based on the CDR3 plus reference TRBV5-1 and TRBJ1-4, the full variable domain is KAGVTQTPRYLIKTRGQQVTLSCSPISGHRSVSWYQQTPGQGLQFLFEYFSETQRNKGNFPGRFSGRQFSNSRSEMNVSTLELGDSALYLCASSRGDGEKLFFGSGTQLSVL.

The gene calls are TRBV18 and TRBJ2-7; 12 nucleotides match TRBD1. Trimming removed 6 bases from V and 0 bases from J; junction bases left unmatched: 9. CDR3 size: 17 residues. In germline, CDR1 is KGHSH, CDR2 LQKENI. The CDR3 coding sequence is TGTGCCAGCTCCCCGGGACAGGGGGCGAGGAGCTCCTACGAGCAGTACTTC. Its translation: CASSPGQGARSSYEQYF.

This chain connects TRBV27 to TRBJ1-2; maybe TRBD1 (5 bases). The CDR3 has 14 residues. CDR1 is MNHEY, CDR2 SMNVEV, per germline (reference sequence). V was trimmed by 6 bases and J by 4 bases, leaving 15 bases between them. In nucleotides, the CDR3 is TGTGCCAGCAGCGGGACGGAGGGTTTCTATGGCTACACCTTC. Amino acid sequence: CASSGTEGFYGYTF.

This clone was found once. V gene TRBV10-3 combines with J gene TRBJ2-7; 11 bases align to TRBD1. This CDR3 contains 14 residues. Germline V gene sequence: CDR1 ENHRY, CDR2 SYGVKD. Trimming took 4 bases from V and 4 from J; bases not matched to a gene: 3. The CDR3 sequence: CAISGGQGAYEQYF. The CDR3 region has the DNA TGTGCCATCAGTGGCGGACAGGGGGCTTACGAGCAGTACTTC.

This chain's CDR3 is CASSSGAETYNEQFF. In nucleotides, the CDR3 is TGTGCCAGCAGTTCCGGCGCGGAGACTTACAATGAGCAGTTCTTC. The chain couples TRBV28 to TRBJ2-1; D is uncertain. Trimming removed 4 bases from V and 4 bases from J, with 14 bases in between. The length of the CDR3 is 15 residues. Germline lookup yields CDR1 MDHEN and CDR2 SYDVKM.

This chain uses TRBV30 with TRBJ2-3, with TRBD1 matching over 11 bases. Per the germline V gene, CDR1 is GTSNPN and CDR2 is SVGIG (reference sequence). The CDR3 length is 12 residues. V gave up 1 base and J gave up 10 bases; unmatched junction bases: 1. This chain's CDR3 is CAWSGTGGPQYF. CDR3 coding DNA: TGTGCCTGGAGTGGGACAGGGGGCCCGCAGTATTTT.

The chain carries TRBV7-9 and TRBJ1-1; D is possibly TRBD1 (6 bases). The germline CDR1 and CDR2 sequences are SEHNR and FQNEAQ (reference sequence). V was shortened by 3 bases and J by 4 bases, with 12 bases between the two germline ends. There are 14 residues in the CDR3. CDR3 region: CASSFYGGITEAFF. Here the CDR3 DNA reads TGTGCCAGCAGCTTCTATGGGGGCATCACTGAAGCTTTCTTT.

The V and J genes are TRBV30 and TRBJ2-2, with 8 bases matching TRBD2. V lost 0 bases to trimming and J lost 3 bases; unmatched junction nucleotides: 12. The CDR3 sequence is 18 residues long. Per germline, CDR1 GTSNPN and CDR2 SVGIG (reference sequence). Here the CDR3 DNA reads TGTGCCTGGAGTGTACTTTCTTCGGCGGGAGGCGACACCGGGGAGCTGTTTTTT. Its translation: CAWSVLSSAGGDTGELFF. Complete variable domain (other parts from reference TRBV30 and TRBJ2-2): SQTIHQWPATLVQPVGSPLSLECTVEGTSNPNLYWYRQAAGRGLQLLFYSVGIGQISSEVPQNLSASRPQDRQFILSSKKLLLSDSGFYLCAWSVLSSAGGDTGELFFGEGSRLTVL.

The rearrangement joins TRBV29-1 to TRBJ2-1; 13 bases are a match to TRBD2. The CDR3 runs 18 residues. The germline V gene encodes CDR1 SQVTM and CDR2 ANQGSEA. The V and J ends lost 7 bases and 4 bases, in that order; junction bases with no gene match: 16. The CDR3 coding sequence is TGCAGCGCTGGACTAGCGGGAGTAGGAATACTTCAATACAATGAGCAGTTCTTC. It translates to CSAGLAGVGILQYNEQFF.